The clone carrying this T cell receptor (beta chain) was detected ten times or more. What it recognizes is unknown. According to the study, TCR beta libraries were built with iRepertoire HTBI primers and CDR3-region Arm-PCR. MiXCR was run by TCRdb on the multiplex PCR reads, yielding one entry per CDR3 protein. Of a few hundred thousand distinct CDR3 sequences in the sample, about 20% are singletons; the top ten hold under 15%. This entry is derived from a study of regulatory T cells in long-lasting Graves disease. General study points: Persistent cases of Graves' showed reduced TCR diversity relative to newly diagnosed patients.

The ends were cut back, 2 bases at V and 1 base at J, with 11 bases in the middle. Germline V lookup: CDR1 ENHRY, CDR2 SYGVKD. This CDR3 region has 15 residues. As for time point: persistent/refractory GD, antithyroid drugs over 5 years with positive TRAb. Making the TCR library involved RNA that had been extracted from PBMCs. In Xi'an, China, an endocrinology department was the source of patients. The sequenced sample was peripheral blood mononuclear cells (PBMCs), obtained when the disease was refractory, from a patient treated with antithyroid drugs. This sequence was found in a female donor with Graves disease. The rearrangement links TRBV10-3 to TRBJ1-1; weak D call: TRBD1 (6 bases). The CDR3 sequence is CAISESGQSNTEAFF. As DNA, the CDR3 is TGTGCCATCAGTGAGAGTGGACAGTCGAACACTGAAGCTTTCTTT.